These 2 T cell receptor beta chains were sequenced from one sample in a study of T cell responses to AZD1222 COVID-19 vaccine. Here immunoSEQ multiplex PCR was the method, and the copy in TCRdb shows in-frame clones only, minus some. This table holds over 100,000 clones, approximately 90% found once. The specimen comprised peripheral blood, sampled 28 days after the second AZD1222 dose. Receptor source: an adult who received the AZD1222 COVID-19 vaccine.

The chain recombines TRBV7-8 with TRBJ1-1; possible D gene TRBD1, 5 bases. Germline assignment: CDR1 SGHVS and CDR2 FQNEAQ. Trimming took off 5 bases at V and 1 base at J, with 14 bases between the two ends. This CDR3 comprises 15 residues. The CDR3 loop is CASSPAGRWNTEAFF. CDR3 coding DNA: TGTGCCAGCAGCCCGGCAGGGAGGTGGAACACTGAAGCTTTCTTT. The full variable domain, completed using reference TRBV7-8 and TRBJ1-1, is GAGVSQSPRYKVAKRGQDVALRCDPISGHVSLFWYQQALGQGPEFLTYFQNEAQLDKSGLPSDRFFAERPEGSVSTLKIQRTQQEDSAVYLCASSPAGRWNTEAFFGQGTRLTVV.

The rearrangement links TRBV7-2 to TRBJ1-1; D gene ambiguous. V shed 4 bases and J shed 0 bases, with 18 bases lying between them. The CDR3 spans 17 residues. CDR1 SGHTA and CDR2 FQGNSA come from the germline V gene. CDR3 protein: CASSSYPNRVMNTEAFF. The CDR3 bases are TGTGCCAGCAGCTCTTACCCGAATCGCGTAATGAACACTGAAGCTTTCTTT.